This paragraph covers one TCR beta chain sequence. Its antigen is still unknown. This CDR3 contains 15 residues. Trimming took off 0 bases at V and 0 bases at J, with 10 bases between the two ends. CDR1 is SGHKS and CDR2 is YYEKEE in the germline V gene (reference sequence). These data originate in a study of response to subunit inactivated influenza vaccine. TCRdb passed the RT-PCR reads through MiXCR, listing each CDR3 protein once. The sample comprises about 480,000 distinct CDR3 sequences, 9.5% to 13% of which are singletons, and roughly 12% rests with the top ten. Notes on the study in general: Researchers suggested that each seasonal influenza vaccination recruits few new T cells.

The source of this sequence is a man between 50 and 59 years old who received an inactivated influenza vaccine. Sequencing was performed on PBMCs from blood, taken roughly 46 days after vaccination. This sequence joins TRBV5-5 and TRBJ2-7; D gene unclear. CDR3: CASSLAGWISYEQYF. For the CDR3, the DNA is TGTGCCAGCAGCTTGGCTGGCTGGATCTCCTACGAGCAGTACTTC.